The 19 T cell receptor beta chains given below trace back to one sample, sequenced in a study of sequential checkpoint blockade in melanoma. Treatment specified: randomized to nivolumab then ipilimumab (arm A) or the reverse (arm B). The assay was immunoSEQ multiplex PCR, and TCRdb's table has in-frame clones only and misses some. The table has tens of thousands of clones, 85% to 90% seen once. The sequenced sample was CD8+ T cells sorted from blood (inferred from file names), obtained from a patient given nivolumab and ipilimumab in sequence. The receptor source for this set is a human donor with melanoma.

The chain combines TRBV27 with TRBJ1-5; D uncertain. Germline CDR1 is MNHEY and CDR2 is SMNVEV (reference sequence). V was shortened by 2 bases and J by 4 bases, with 18 bases between the two germline ends. The CDR3 contains 17 residues. For the CDR3, the DNA is TGTGCCAGCAGTTTAACCTTTGGGAGACCTAAAAATCAGCCCCAGCATTTT. Translation: CASSLTFGRPKNQPQHF.

V usage is TRBV28 and J usage is TRBJ2-7; TRBD2 matches 8 bases. V lost 9 bases, J lost 4 bases, and 8 bases stayed unmatched. CDR1 MDHEN and CDR2 SYDVKM come from the germline V gene. This CDR3 region has 13 residues. This chain's CDR3 is CASKLADPYEQYF. CDR3 sequence (DNA): TGTGCCAGTAAACTAGCGGACCCTTACGAGCAGTACTTC.

This chain uses TRBV7-8 with TRBJ2-5; D possibly corresponds to TRBD2 (5 bases). The CDR3 has 16 amino acids. Between the trimmed V and J ends, which lost 1 base and 0 bases, there was a span of 12 bases. Germline assignment: CDR1 SGHVS and CDR2 FQNEAQ. In DNA, the CDR3 is TGTGCCAGCAGCTTAGTTTTAGCGCTGTACCAAGAGACCCAGTACTTC. This translates into CASSLVLALYQETQYF.

The V gene is TRBV7-2, the J gene TRBJ1-5, with D unresolved. V lost 5 bases and J 0 bases, leaving 14 bases between the germline ends. The V gene's germline CDR1 is SGHTA and CDR2 FQGNSA. This CDR3 spans 16 amino acids. CDR3 region: CASSRDHGVSNQPQHF. The CDR3 coding sequence is TGTGCCAGCAGCCGGGATCATGGGGTTAGCAATCAGCCCCAGCATTTT.

This chain joins TRBV27 and TRBJ1-5; unclear D gene. V dropped 0 bases and J dropped 3 bases, with 9 bases sitting between them. The CDR3 loop spans 15 amino acids. Germline CDR1 and CDR2: MNHEY and SMNVEV (reference sequence). The CDR3 DNA sequence: TGTGCCAGCAGTTTATCTAGGAGTTACAATCAGCCCCAGCATTTT. Translation gives CASSLSRSYNQPQHF.

This clone was found once. This sequence joins TRBV29-1 and TRBJ1-1; no clear D gene. The V gene lost 6 bases and the J gene lost 6 bases, with 8 bases spanning the gap. The CDR3 loop spans 10 amino acids. The germline V gene has CDR1 SQVTM and CDR2 ANQGSEA. CDR3 region: CSVSGSEAFF. CDR3 in DNA: TGCAGCGTCTCCGGGTCTGAAGCTTTCTTT.

This clone was recorded only once. V usage is TRBV5-4 and J usage is TRBJ2-1; a possible D gene is TRBD2 (5 bases). CDR1 and CDR2 from the germline V gene are SGHNT and YYREEE (reference sequence). The ends were cut back, 2 bases at V and 5 bases at J, with 14 bases in the middle. This CDR3 is built from 15 residues. The CDR3 here is CASSFSPGDNNEQFF. The CDR3 DNA follows: TGTGCCAGCAGCTTCTCCCCCGGGGATAACAATGAGCAGTTCTTC.

The chain has TRBV9 and TRBJ2-1, with D possibly matching TRBD2 (6 bases). Germline V gives CDR1 SGDLS, CDR2 YYNGEE. The CDR3 runs 15 residues. The ends were cut back, 3 bases at V and 0 bases at J, with 10 bases in the middle. The CDR3 sequence: CASSADGSSYNEQFF. The CDR3 coding sequence is TGTGCCAGCAGCGCGGACGGGAGCTCCTACAATGAGCAGTTCTTC.

The rearrangement joins TRBV5-1 to TRBJ1-1; D may be TRBD1 (5 bases). Germline assignment: CDR1 SGHRS and CDR2 YFSETQ. V dropped 7 bases and J dropped 1 base, with 11 bases sitting between them. There are 13 residues in the CDR3. The CDR3 reads CASAQRGNTEAFF. CDR3 DNA: TGCGCCAGCGCTCAAAGGGGGAACACTGAAGCTTTCTTT.

The V gene is TRBV4-1, the J gene TRBJ2-1; the match to TRBD1 covers 10 bases. V dropped 4 bases and J dropped 3; count of bases not matched to a gene: 9. CDR3 length: 17 residues. CDR1 MGHRA and CDR2 YSYEKL come from the germline V gene. This chain's CDR3 is CASSPGQGGNHYNEQFF. The DNA for the CDR3 is TGCGCCAGCAGCCCCGGACAGGGGGGAAATCACTACAATGAGCAGTTCTTC.

V usage is TRBV11-1 and J usage is TRBJ1-1; the D gene is possibly TRBD1 (5 bases). Germline loops: CDR1 SGHAT, CDR2 FQDESV (reference sequence). The CDR3 contains 16 residues. With 1 base removed from V and 0 bases from J, the gap between germline ends came to 12 bases. The CDR3 loop reads CASSLEVVTVNTEAFF. Written as DNA, the CDR3 is TGTGCCAGCAGCTTAGAGGTGGTGACAGTGAACACTGAAGCTTTCTTT.

This chain links TRBV11-3 with TRBJ2-1; 13 positions agree with TRBD2. V dropped 1 base and J dropped 0; count of bases not matched to a gene: 9. Germline CDR1 and CDR2: SGHNT and YENEEA. This CDR3 spans 20 amino acids. Here the CDR3 DNA reads TGTGCCAGCAGCTTAGGCCGACTAGCGGGGGGCAAAAGCTCCTACAATGAGCAGTTCTTC. Its translation is CASSLGRLAGGKSSYNEQFF.

The chain carries TRBV6-1 and TRBJ2-7; 7 bases fit TRBD2. Germline assignment: CDR1 MNHNS and CDR2 SASEGT. The CDR3 has 14 residues. J lost 4 bases, V lost 3 bases, and 6 bases had no gene match. The CDR3 nucleotides read TGTGCCAGCAGTGATTGGGGAGGGTTTTACGAGCAGTACTTC. It specifies CASSDWGGFYEQYF.

The chain combines TRBV6-5 with TRBJ2-3; 13 bases match TRBD2. V lost 5 bases, J lost 9 bases, and 8 bases stayed unmatched. Looked up from germline, CDR1 is MNHEY and CDR2 is SVGAGI. This CDR3 is built from 15 residues. The CDR3 DNA is TGTGCCAGCAGTCCGGGACTAGCGGGACAAGGGACGCAGTATTTT. As protein: CASSPGLAGQGTQYF.

This sequence joins TRBV5-8 and TRBJ2-3; a weak D match, TRBD1 (6 bases). Germline values: CDR1 SGHTS, CDR2 YDEGEE. The CDR3 consists of 14 residues. V lost 4 bases and J lost 2, with 11 bases in between. CDR3 sequence: CASSRDTPTDTQYF. CDR3 in DNA: TGTGCCAGCAGCAGGGACACCCCCACAGATACGCAGTATTTT.

This clone was observed a few times. The gene calls are TRBV10-3 and TRBJ1-6; TRBD1 matches at 7 bases. From germline, CDR1 is ENHRY and CDR2 SYGVKD. J gave up 7 bases and V 7 bases, and 4 bases lay outside the gene matches. The CDR3 is made up of 13 amino acids. The CDR3 DNA reads as TGTGCCATCAATAGAGGGGGCAATTCACCCCTCCACTTT. Translated: CAINRGGNSPLHF.

V usage is TRBV5-6 and J usage is TRBJ1-1; D ambiguous. This CDR3 region has 12 residues. The germline V gene encodes CDR1 SGHDT and CDR2 YYEEEE. With 0 bases removed from V and 5 bases from J, the gap between germline ends came to 5 bases. The CDR3 DNA follows: TGTGCCAGCAGCTTGGTCGGGACTGAAGCTTTCTTT. Residues: CASSLVGTEAFF.

This clone was observed a few times. In nucleotides, the CDR3 is TGTGCCAGCAGTCAAACAGGGTCCCCCGCTTCCTACGAGCAGTACGTC. Translated: CASSQTGSPASYEQYV. The J gene is TRBJ2-7, the V gene TRBV6-6; maybe TRBD1 (6 bases). V lost 5 bases and J 1 base, leaving 18 bases between the germline ends. The CDR3 covers 16 residues. CDR1 is MNHNY and CDR2 is SVGAGI in the germline V gene (reference sequence).

The genes are TRBV7-9 and TRBJ2-5; 7 bases match TRBD2. This CDR3 is 14 amino acids long. V dropped 5 bases and J dropped 2; count of bases not matched to a gene: 5. Germline V lookup: CDR1 SEHNR, CDR2 FQNEAQ (reference sequence). CDR3 bases: TGTGCCAGCAGCATACTAGCGCCACAAGAGACCCAGTACTTC. Encoded protein: CASSILAPQETQYF.